Sequencing of this TCR beta chain was carried out in a study of T cell responses to AZD1222 COVID-19 vaccine. Findings and limits, study-wide: Among those given AZD1222, only 6 or 7 were seropositive at baseline.

This CDR3 is built from 13 residues. V was shortened by 9 bases and J by 4 bases, with 15 bases between the two germline ends. Assay: immunoSEQ multiplex PCR; the TCRdb copy retains only in-frame clones and omits some. The table shows 150,000 or so clones, with 90% to 95% occurring only once. For this clone: Its antigen is still unknown.

The sequence came from an adult in good health. The source was peripheral blood, collected on day 0 of AZD1222 vaccination. The rearrangement joins TRBV6-7 to TRBJ2-5; D is undetermined. TRBV6-7 is given ORF status, its function remaining uncertain. CDR3 in amino acids: CARGLPLRETQYF. CDR3 sequence (DNA): TGTGCCAGAGGTCTCCCCCTCAGAGAGACCCAGTACTTC.